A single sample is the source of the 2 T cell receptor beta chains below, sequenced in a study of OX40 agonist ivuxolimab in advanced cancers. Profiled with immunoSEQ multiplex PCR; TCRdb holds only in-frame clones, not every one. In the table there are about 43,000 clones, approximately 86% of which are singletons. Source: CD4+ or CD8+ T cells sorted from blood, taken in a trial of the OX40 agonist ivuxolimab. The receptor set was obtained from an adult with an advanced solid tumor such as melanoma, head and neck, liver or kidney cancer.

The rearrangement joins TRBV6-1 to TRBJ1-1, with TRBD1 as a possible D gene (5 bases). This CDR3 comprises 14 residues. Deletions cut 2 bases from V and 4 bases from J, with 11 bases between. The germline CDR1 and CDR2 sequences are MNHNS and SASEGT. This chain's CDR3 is CASSELGRTTEAFF. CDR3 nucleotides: TGTGCCAGCAGTGAACTGGGACGGACCACTGAAGCTTTCTTT.

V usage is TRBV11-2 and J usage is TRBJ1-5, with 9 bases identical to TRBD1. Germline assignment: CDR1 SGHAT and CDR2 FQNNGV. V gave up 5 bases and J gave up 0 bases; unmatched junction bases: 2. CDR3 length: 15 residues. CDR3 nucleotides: TGTGCCAGCAGCCGGACAGGGGATAGCAATCAGCCCCAGCATTTT. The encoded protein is CASSRTGDSNQPQHF. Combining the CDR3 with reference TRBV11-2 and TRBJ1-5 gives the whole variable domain EAGVAQSPRYKIIEKRQSVAFWCNPISGHATLYWYQQILGQGPKLLIQFQNNGVVDDSQLPKDRFSAERLKGVDSTLKIQPAKLEDSAVYLCASSRTGDSNQPQHFGDGTRLSIL.